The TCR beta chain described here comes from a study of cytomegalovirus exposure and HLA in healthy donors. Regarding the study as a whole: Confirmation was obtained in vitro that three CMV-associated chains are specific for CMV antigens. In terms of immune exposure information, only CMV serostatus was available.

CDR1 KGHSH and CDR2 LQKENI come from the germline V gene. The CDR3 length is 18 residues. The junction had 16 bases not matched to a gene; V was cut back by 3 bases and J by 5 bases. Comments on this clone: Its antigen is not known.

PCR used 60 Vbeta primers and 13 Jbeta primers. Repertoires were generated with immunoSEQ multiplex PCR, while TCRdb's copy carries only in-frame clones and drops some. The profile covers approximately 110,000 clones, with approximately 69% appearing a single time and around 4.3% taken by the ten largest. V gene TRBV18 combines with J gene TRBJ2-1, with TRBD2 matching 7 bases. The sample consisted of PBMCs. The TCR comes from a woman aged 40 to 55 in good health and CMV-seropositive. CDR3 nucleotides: TGTGCCAGCTCACCCCCGGGACTAATCGACCGAGCCCACAATGAGCAGTTCTTC. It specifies CASSPPGLIDRAHNEQFF.